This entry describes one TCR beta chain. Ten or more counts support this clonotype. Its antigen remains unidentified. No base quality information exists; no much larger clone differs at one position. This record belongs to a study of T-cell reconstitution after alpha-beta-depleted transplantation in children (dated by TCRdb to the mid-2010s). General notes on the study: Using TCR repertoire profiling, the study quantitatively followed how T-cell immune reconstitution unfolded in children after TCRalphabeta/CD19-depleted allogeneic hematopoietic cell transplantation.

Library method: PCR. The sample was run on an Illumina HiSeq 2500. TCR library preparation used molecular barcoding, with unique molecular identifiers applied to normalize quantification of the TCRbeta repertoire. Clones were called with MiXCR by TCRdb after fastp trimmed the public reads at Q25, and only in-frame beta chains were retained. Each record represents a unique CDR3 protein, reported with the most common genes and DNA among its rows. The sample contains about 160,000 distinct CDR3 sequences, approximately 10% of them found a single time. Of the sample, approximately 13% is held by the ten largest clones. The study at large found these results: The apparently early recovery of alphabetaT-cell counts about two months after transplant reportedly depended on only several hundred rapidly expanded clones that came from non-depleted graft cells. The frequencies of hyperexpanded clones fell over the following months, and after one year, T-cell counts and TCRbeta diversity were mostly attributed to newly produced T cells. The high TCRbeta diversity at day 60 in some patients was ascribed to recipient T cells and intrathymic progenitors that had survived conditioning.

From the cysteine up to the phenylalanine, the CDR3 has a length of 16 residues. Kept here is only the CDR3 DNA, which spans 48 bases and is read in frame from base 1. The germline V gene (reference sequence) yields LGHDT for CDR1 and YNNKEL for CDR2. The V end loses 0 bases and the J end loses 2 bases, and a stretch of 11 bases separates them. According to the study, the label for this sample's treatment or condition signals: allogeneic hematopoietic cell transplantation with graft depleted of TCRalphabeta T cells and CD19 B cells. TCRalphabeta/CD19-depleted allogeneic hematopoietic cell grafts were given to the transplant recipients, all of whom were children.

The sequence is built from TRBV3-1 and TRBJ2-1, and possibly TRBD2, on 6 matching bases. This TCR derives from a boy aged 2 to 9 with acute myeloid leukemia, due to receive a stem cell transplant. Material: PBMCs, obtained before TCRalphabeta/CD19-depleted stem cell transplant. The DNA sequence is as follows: TGTGCCAGCAGCCAAGACCCAGCGGGCACCTACAATGAGCAGTTCTTC. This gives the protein CASSQDPAGTYNEQFF.